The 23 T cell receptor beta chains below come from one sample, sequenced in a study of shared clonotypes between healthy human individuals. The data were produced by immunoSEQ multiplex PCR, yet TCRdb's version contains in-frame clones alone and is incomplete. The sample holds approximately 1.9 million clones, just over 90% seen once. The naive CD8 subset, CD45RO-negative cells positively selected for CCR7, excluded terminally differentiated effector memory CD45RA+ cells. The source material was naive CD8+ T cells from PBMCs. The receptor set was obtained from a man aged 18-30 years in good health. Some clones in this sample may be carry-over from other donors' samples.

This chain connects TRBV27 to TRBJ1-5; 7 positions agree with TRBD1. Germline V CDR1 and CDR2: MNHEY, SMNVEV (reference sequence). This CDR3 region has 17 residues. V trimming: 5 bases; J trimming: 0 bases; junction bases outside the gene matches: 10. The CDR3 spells CASSLHRGPYSNQPQHF. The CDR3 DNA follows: TGTGCCAGCAGTCTCCACAGGGGCCCATATAGCAATCAGCCCCAGCATTTT.

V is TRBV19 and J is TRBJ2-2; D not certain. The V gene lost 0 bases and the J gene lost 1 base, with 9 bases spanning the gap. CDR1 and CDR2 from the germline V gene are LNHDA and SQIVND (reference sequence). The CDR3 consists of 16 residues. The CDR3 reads CASSIDLEENTGELFF. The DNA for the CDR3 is TGTGCCAGTAGTATAGATCTCGAAGAGAACACCGGGGAGCTGTTTTTT.

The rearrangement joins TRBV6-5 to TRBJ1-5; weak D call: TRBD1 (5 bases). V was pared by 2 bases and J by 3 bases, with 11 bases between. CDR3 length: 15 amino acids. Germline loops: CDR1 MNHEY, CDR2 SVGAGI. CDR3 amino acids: CASSYVSGPNQPQHF. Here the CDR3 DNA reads TGTGCCAGCAGTTACGTGTCGGGGCCCAATCAGCCCCAGCATTTT.

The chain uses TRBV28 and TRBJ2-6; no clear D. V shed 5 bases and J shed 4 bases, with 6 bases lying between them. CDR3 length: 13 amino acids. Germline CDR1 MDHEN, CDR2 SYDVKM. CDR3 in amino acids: CASSPVGANVLTF. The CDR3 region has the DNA TGTGCCAGCAGTCCTGTCGGGGCCAACGTCCTGACTTTC.

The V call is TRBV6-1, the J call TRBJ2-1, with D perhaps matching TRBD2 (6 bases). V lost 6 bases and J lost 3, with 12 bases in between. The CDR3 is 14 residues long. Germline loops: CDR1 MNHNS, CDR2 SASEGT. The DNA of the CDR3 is TGTGCCAGCAGAGGGGACTGGGACTACAATGAGCAGTTCTTC. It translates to CASRGDWDYNEQFF.

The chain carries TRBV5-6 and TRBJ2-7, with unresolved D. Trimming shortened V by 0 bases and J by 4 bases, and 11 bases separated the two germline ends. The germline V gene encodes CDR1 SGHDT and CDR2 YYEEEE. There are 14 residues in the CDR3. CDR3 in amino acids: CASSLGSSLYEQYF. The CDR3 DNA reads TGTGCCAGCAGCTTGGGGTCTAGTTTGTACGAGCAGTACTTC.

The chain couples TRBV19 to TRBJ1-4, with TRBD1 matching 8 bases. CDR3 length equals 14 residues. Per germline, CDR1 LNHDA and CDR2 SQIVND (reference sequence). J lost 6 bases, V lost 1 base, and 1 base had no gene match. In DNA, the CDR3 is TGTGCCAGTAGTATAGCCAGGGGGCATGAAAAACTGTTTTTT. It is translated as CASSIARGHEKLFF.

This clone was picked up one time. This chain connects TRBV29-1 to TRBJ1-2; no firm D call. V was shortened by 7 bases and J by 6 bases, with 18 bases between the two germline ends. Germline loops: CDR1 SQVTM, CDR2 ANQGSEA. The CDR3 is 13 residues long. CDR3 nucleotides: TGCAGCGCCTCGGCGTGGTCCACAAATGGCTACACCTTC. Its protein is CSASAWSTNGYTF.

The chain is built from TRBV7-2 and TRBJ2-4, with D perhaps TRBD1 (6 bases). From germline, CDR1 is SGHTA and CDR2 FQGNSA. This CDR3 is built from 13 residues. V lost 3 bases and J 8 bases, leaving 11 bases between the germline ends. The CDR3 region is CASSLLQGHIQYF. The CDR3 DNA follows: TGTGCCAGCAGCTTGCTACAGGGCCACATTCAGTACTTC. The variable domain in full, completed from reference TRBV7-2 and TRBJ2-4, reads GAGVSQSPSNKVTEKGKDVELRCDPISGHTALYWYRQSLGQGLEFLIYFQGNSAPDKSGLPSDRFSAERTGGSVSTLTIQRTQQEDSAVYLCASSLLQGHIQYFGAGTRLSVL.

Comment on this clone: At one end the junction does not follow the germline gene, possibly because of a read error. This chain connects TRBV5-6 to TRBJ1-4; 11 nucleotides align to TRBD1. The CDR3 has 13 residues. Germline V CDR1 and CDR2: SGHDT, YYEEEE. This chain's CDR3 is CASSHGTGGGKVF. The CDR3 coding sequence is TGTGCCAGCAGCCACGGGACAGGGGGTGGTAAGGTTTTT.

CDR3 in DNA: TGTGCCAGCAGTGCCCAGGGGGCGCGGTCCCTTGACACCATATATTTT. This sequence encodes CASSAQGARSLDTIYF. The rearrangement links TRBV2 to TRBJ1-3; TRBD1 matches 8 bases. Trimming removed 4 bases from V and 8 bases from J; junction bases left unmatched: 13. There are 16 residues in the CDR3. Germline CDR1 SNHLY, CDR2 FYNNEI.

CDR3 protein: CASSQPDLNTGELFF. In nucleotides, the CDR3 is TGCGCCAGCAGCCAACCGGACTTGAACACCGGGGAGCTGTTTTTT. The rearrangement joins TRBV5-1 to TRBJ2-2; weak D call: TRBD2 (5 bases). The germline V gene encodes CDR1 SGHRS and CDR2 YFSETQ. The V end was cut by 4 bases, the J end by 1 base, with 11 bases between. CDR3 size: 15 residues.

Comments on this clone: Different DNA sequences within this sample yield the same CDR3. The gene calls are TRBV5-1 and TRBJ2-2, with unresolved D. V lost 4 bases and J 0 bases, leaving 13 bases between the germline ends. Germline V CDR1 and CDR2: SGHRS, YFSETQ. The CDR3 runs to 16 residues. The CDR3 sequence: CASSPPGPANTGELFF. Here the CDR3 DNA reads TGCGCCAGCAGCCCACCCGGCCCAGCGAACACCGGGGAGCTGTTTTTT.

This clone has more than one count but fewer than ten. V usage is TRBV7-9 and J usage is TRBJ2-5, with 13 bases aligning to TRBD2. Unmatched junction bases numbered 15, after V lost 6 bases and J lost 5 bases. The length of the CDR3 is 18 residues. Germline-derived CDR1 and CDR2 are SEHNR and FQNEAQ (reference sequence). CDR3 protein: CASRDTSGRAPVRETQYF. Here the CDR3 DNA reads TGTGCCAGCAGGGATACTAGCGGGAGGGCCCCGGTGAGGGAGACCCAGTACTTC.

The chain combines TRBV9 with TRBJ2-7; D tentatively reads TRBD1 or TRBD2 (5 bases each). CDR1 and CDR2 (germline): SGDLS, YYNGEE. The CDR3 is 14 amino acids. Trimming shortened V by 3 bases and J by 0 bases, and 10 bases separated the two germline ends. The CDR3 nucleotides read TGTGCCAGCAGCGCCGGGACGTACTCCTACGAGCAGTACTTC. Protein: CASSAGTYSYEQYF.

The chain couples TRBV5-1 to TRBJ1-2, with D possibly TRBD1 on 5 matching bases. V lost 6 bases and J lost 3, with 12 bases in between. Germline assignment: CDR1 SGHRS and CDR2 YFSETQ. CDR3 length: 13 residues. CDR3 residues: CASTQGADYGYTF. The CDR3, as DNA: TGCGCCAGCACGCAGGGCGCGGACTATGGCTACACCTTC.

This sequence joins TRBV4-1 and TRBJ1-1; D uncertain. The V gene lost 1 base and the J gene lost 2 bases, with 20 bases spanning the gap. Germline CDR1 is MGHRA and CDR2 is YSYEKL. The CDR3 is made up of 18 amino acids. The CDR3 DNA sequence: TGCGCCAGCAGCCAAGTTTTGTCGTTTGGGGTAAGAAACACTGAAGCTTTCTTT. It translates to CASSQVLSFGVRNTEAFF.

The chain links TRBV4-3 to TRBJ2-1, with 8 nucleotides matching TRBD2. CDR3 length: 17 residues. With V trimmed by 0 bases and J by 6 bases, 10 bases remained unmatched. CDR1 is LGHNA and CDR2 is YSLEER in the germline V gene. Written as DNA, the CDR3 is TGCGCCAGCAGCCAAGAATCTGGACTAGCAAACACCAATGAGCAGTTCTTC. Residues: CASSQESGLANTNEQFF.

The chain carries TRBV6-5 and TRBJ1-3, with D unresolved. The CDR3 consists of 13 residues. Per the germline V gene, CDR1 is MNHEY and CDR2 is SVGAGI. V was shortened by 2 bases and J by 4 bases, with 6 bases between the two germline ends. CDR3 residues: CASSYGEGNTIYF. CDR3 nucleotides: TGTGCCAGCAGTTACGGGGAAGGAAACACCATATATTTT.

The CDR3 sequence is CASNQFQGTNEKLFF. DNA for the CDR3: TGTGCCAGCAACCAATTCCAGGGGACTAATGAAAAACTGTTTTTT. The V call is TRBV6-6, the J call TRBJ1-4; possibly TRBD1 for D (6 bases). CDR1 MNHNY and CDR2 SVGAGI come from the germline V gene (reference sequence). Trimming left V 7 bases short and J 2 bases short, with 14 bases between. The CDR3 covers 15 residues.

CDR3 bases: TGTGCCAGCAGTTCGGAAAGATACGAGCAGTACTTC. It yields the protein CASSSERYEQYF. This chain links TRBV28 with TRBJ2-7; D not resolved. The CDR3 has 12 residues. With 4 bases removed from V and 4 bases from J, the gap between germline ends came to 8 bases. CDR1 MDHEN and CDR2 SYDVKM come from the germline V gene.

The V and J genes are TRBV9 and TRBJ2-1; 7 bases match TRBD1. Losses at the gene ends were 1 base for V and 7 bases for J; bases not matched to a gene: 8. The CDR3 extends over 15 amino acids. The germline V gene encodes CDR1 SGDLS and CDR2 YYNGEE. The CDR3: CASSVRDRLGNEQFF. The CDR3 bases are TGTGCCAGCAGCGTACGGGACAGACTGGGGAATGAGCAGTTCTTC.

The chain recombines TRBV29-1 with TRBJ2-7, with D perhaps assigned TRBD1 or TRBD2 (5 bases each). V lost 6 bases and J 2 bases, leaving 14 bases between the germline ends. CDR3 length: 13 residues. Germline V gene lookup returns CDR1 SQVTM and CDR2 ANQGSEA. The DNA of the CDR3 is TGCAGCGTGGCCGGGACGGGAACCTACGAGCAGTACTTC. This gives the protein CSVAGTGTYEQYF.